This paragraph reports one T cell receptor (beta chain). This clonotype came up many times. Its antigen specificity is not known. Base qualities are not recorded, but no much larger clone differs from it by a single base. The source of the sample is a study of molecular identifiers for immune sequencing clone quantification listed by TCRdb under 2018. Context from the whole study: For a replicate experiment, RNA from roughly 18,000 or 92,000 naive CD8 T cells was divided into five aliquots, and four of the five aliquots were sequenced. This methods study benchmarked molecular-identifier clustering-based TCR repertoire sequencing (MIDCIRS) and TCR RNA copy counting, using CD8 T cells to do so.

Library method: PCR. Sequencing instrument: NextSeq 500. Bulk TCR libraries were made following a previously described method, with the TCR primers given in Table S5. The Qiagen AllPrep DNA/RNA kit was used to purify total RNA. Reads from multiple sequencing runs of the same library were pooled before analysis. The study's processing was this. Reads were retained only if an exact TCR constant sequence was present, and the retained reads were trimmed to 150 nt and grouped according to their 12-nt molecular barcodes. Reads in each barcode group were sub-clustered using a 15% Levenshtein threshold, and a quality-weighted consensus sequence was built for each RNA molecule. Non-functional sequences were filtered out, along with any lower-count sequence sitting one edit away from another sequence. Based on a fit of two negative binomial distributions, barcode sub-clusters having less than 20% of the maximum read count were discarded. TCRdb ran its own pipeline on the public reads, namely fastp trimming at Q25 and MiXCR clone calling, and kept in-frame beta chains. Every entry covers one CDR3 protein and lists the most common genes and DNA from its rows. These V and J calls derive from TCRdb rather than the authors' analysis. The sample yields hundreds of thousands of distinct CDR3 sequences; 25% were counted once. The ten largest clones capture 0.78% of the sample.

V is cut by 1 base and J by 3 bases, and the space between the germline ends is 12 bases. CDR1 and CDR2 (ENHRY, SYGVKD) derive from the germline V gene. From the cysteine through the phenylalanine, the CDR3 covers 15 amino acids. The retained sequence is limited to the CDR3, 45 bases, with the frame set at the first base. Overall study outcomes, separate from this receptor: In CMV-specific effector cells, over 99% of molecules were held by clones above 20 RNA copies, whereas under 1% of molecules were held by such clones in naive cells. Spiked-in Jurkat TCR RNA (approximately 10 copies' worth), which is not part of the donor repertoire, was contained in the naive libraries. Modeling estimated around 3 recovered TCR RNA copies per cell, compared with about 10 by digital PCR, which implies 30% to 35% capture efficiency. Without barcode sub-clustering, chimeric consensus sequences inflated TCR diversity; chimeras reached as high as 47%. Spiked-in Jurkat TCR RNA equal to a single cell's worth was reported to be detectable even within one million naive CD8 T cells. Identical TCR molecules sharing a barcode could cause highly expanded clone sizes to be underestimated.

Libraries of naive CD8 T cells were built from about 20,000 to 1,000,000 sorted cells, with 10%, 30% or 50% of the purified RNA used. Naive CD8 T cells, defined as CD8+CD4-CCR7+CD45RA+, were FACS-sorted into RLT Plus buffer on a BD FACSAria II. To test detection sensitivity, Jurkat RNA equivalent to nine to ten TCR copies was spiked into samples of about 18,000-1,000,000 naive CD8 T cells. Enrichment of CD8 T cells was done with RosetteSep CD8+ T Cell Enrichment Cocktail plus Ficoll-Paque, and ACK red cell lysis came afterward. This TCR derives from a human donor in good health. Some libraries in this study had Jurkat cell RNA spiked in. The sequencing sample was made of naive CD8+ T cells from blood, with Jurkat cell RNA spiked in. The label giving this sample's cell subset or site can be read as: FACS-sorted CD8+CD4-CCR7+CD45RA+ naive T cells. The chain links TRBV10-3 with TRBJ1-1, with no D gene named confidently. In nucleotide form, the sequence is TGTGCCATCAGTGAGTTGGGTCCGGGGTACACTGAAGCTTTCTTT. This codes for CAISELGPGYTEAFF.